One sample yielded the 30 T cell receptor beta chains listed below, sequenced in a study of identical twins. TCRdb re-derived calls from the 5' RACE reads in MiXCR, one entry per CDR3 protein. The sample includes approximately 700,000 distinct CDR3 sequences, 5.5% to 6.5% of them seen just once. Material: naive T cells sorted from blood. The receptors derive from a man younger than 30 in good health.

This chain connects TRBV4-1 to TRBJ2-1; D not certain. The CDR3 totals 15 residues. Trimming took 1 base from V and 7 from J, leaving 14 bases between them. Germline CDR1 and CDR2: MGHRA and YSYEKL. CDR3 loop: CASSQVTSLQNEQFF. DNA of the CDR3: TGCGCCAGCAGCCAAGTCACGTCCTTACAGAATGAGCAGTTCTTC.

The chain links TRBV20-1 to TRBJ2-1, with 7 bases lining up with TRBD1. Germline CDR1 is DFQATT and CDR2 is SNEGSKA (reference sequence). The CDR3 runs 14 residues. The V and J ends lost 3 bases and 5 bases, in that order; junction bases with no gene match: 7. The CDR3 sequence: CSASPLTGDNEQFF. CDR3 nucleotides: TGCAGTGCTAGCCCGTTAACAGGGGACAATGAGCAGTTCTTC.

The CDR3 spells CSARGQTKGLGDSDTQYF. CDR3 DNA sequence: TGCAGTGCTAGAGGACAAACCAAGGGACTAGGCGACTCAGATACGCAGTATTTT. The chain is built from TRBV20-1 and TRBJ2-3, with 8 bases aligning to TRBD2. With V trimmed by 1 base and J by 4 bases, 16 bases remained unmatched. There are 18 residues in the CDR3. CDR1 and CDR2 from the germline V gene are DFQATT and SNEGSKA (reference sequence).

There are a few counts of this clonotype. V gene TRBV20-1 combines with J gene TRBJ2-5; TRBD1 aligns across 7 bases. Per germline, CDR1 DFQATT and CDR2 SNEGSKA (reference sequence). CDR3 length equals 14 residues. Germline trimming cut 5 bases from V and 5 bases from J; bases unmatched to any gene: 11. The CDR3 protein is CSALFRGSGETQYF. CDR3 sequence (DNA): TGCAGTGCTCTCTTCAGGGGGAGTGGGGAGACCCAGTACTTC.

The chain uses TRBV6-2 or TRBV6-3 and TRBJ2-7, with 13 bases aligning to TRBD2. V dropped 6 bases and J dropped 6; count of bases not matched to a gene: 8. The CDR3 runs 15 residues. Looked up from germline, CDR1 is MNHEY and CDR2 is SVGEGT. CDR3 sequence (DNA): TGTGCCAGCAGACCTGGACTAGCGGGAGTCGGCGAGCAGTACTTC. Its protein is CASRPGLAGVGEQYF.

This clonotype was detected ten times or more. J is TRBJ2-7 and V is TRBV20-1; TRBD1 matches at 8 bases. Germline V gives CDR1 DFQATT, CDR2 SNEGSKA (reference sequence). Trimming cost V 6 bases and J 3 bases; bases outside gene matches: 10. This CDR3 comprises 14 residues. DNA for the CDR3: TGCAGTGCAACCGCCGGGACAGGTAACTACGAGCAGTACTTC. Translation: CSATAGTGNYEQYF.

This clonotype has just a few counts. The genes are TRBV2 and TRBJ2-1, with 8 bases that match TRBD1. CDR1 is SNHLY, CDR2 FYNNEI, per germline. Trimming took 6 bases from V and 10 from J; bases not matched to a gene: 11. The CDR3 runs 14 residues. The CDR3 DNA reads as TGTGCCAGCAGGGTACAGGGGGACACCGGCGAGCAGTTCTTC. Amino acids: CASRVQGDTGEQFF.

The chain has TRBV7-2 and TRBJ2-3; 10 bases map to TRBD2. This CDR3 region has 15 residues. CDR1 and CDR2 from the germline V gene are SGHTA and FQGNSA. The trim removed 7 bases at V and 8 bases at J, leaving 12 bases unmatched. CDR3 DNA sequence: TGTGCCAGCATCACTAGCGGGGCCGGGGGGGGTACGCAGTATTTT. Translated: CASITSGAGGGTQYF. The whole variable domain, filled in from reference TRBV7-2 and TRBJ2-3, reads GAGVSQSPSNKVTEKGKDVELRCDPISGHTALYWYRQSLGQGLEFLIYFQGNSAPDKSGLPSDRFSAERTGGSVSTLTIQRTQQEDSAVYLCASITSGAGGGTQYFGPGTRLTVL.

A few counts support this clonotype. The gene calls are TRBV7-9 and TRBJ2-5; either TRBD1 or TRBD2 may fit D (8 bases each). The CDR3 is 16 residues long. Germline V gene sequence: CDR1 SEHNR, CDR2 FQNEAQ (reference sequence). Trimming cost V 5 bases and J 9 bases, with 25 bases left between them. CDR3 nucleotide sequence: TGTGCCAGCAGCACCCGCCCGGGGGGGACAGGAGTGGCCCAGTACTTC. Its protein product is CASSTRPGGTGVAQYF.

This clonotype was counted ten times or more. The chain carries TRBV6-5 and TRBJ2-4, with a possible D match to TRBD1 (5 bases). Trimming shortened V by 0 bases and J by 5 bases, and 11 bases separated the two germline ends. From germline, CDR1 is MNHEY and CDR2 SVGAGI. CDR3 length equals 15 residues. In DNA, the CDR3 is TGTGCCAGCAGTTACTCTGACAGAAATCAAAACATTCAGTACTTC. Translated: CASSYSDRNQNIQYF.

Ten or more counts support this clonotype. V gene TRBV6-5 combines with J gene TRBJ2-2; D not certain. CDR3 length: 13 residues. Germline V gene lookup returns CDR1 MNHEY and CDR2 SVGAGI. V lost 2 bases to trimming and J lost 5 bases, with 6 bases between them. The CDR3: CASSYILTGELFF. CDR3 nucleotides: TGTGCCAGCAGTTACATCCTTACCGGGGAGCTGTTTTTT.

This clonotype appeared a few times. The chain recombines TRBV7-6 with TRBJ2-3; TRBD2 matches at 9 bases. Germline CDR1 SGHVS, CDR2 FNYEAQ. The CDR3 is made up of 17 amino acids. The trim removed 5 bases at V and 6 bases at J, leaving 15 bases unmatched. CDR3 loop: CASSPPSRAGGPDTQYF. DNA of the CDR3: TGTGCCAGCAGCCCCCCCTCCAGGGCGGGAGGGCCGGATACGCAGTATTTT. Together with reference TRBV7-6 and TRBJ2-3, the CDR3 gives the full variable domain: GAGVSQSPRYKVTKRGQDVALRCDPISGHVSLYWYRQALGQGPEFLTYFNYEAQQDKSGLPNDRFSAERPEGSISTLTIQRTEQRDSAMYRCASSPPSRAGGPDTQYFGPGTRLTVL.

In its sample, this clonotype was seen many times. The chain has TRBV15 and TRBJ2-1; TRBD1 agrees at 9 bases. CDR1 is LNHNV, CDR2 YYDKDF, per germline (reference sequence). With V trimmed by 3 bases and J by 4 bases, 7 bases remained unmatched. The CDR3 loop spans 16 amino acids. The CDR3 protein is CATSRDRGDNYNEQFF. DNA of the CDR3: TGTGCCACCAGCAGGGACAGGGGCGACAATTACAATGAGCAGTTCTTC.

This chain uses TRBV5-1 with TRBJ1-1; maybe TRBD1 (5 bases). The CDR3 is 15 residues long. The V gene's germline CDR1 is SGHRS and CDR2 YFSETQ. The ends were cut back, 4 bases at V and 1 base at J, with 14 bases in the middle. This CDR3 reads CASSLPGRGNTEAFF. In DNA, the CDR3 is TGCGCCAGCAGCCTCCCGGGACGGGGGAACACTGAAGCTTTCTTT. The complete variable domain, with remaining parts taken from reference TRBV5-1 and TRBJ1-1, reads KAGVTQTPRYLIKTRGQQVTLSCSPISGHRSVSWYQQTPGQGLQFLFEYFSETQRNKGNFPGRFSGRQFSNSRSEMNVSTLELGDSALYLCASSLPGRGNTEAFFGQGTRLTVV.

Only a few counts were recorded for this clonotype. V usage is TRBV7-9 and J usage is TRBJ2-2; D gene unclear. Trimming took off 7 bases at V and 1 base at J, with 13 bases between the two ends. Per the germline V gene, CDR1 is SEHNR and CDR2 is FQNEAQ (reference sequence). CDR3 length equals 15 residues. In DNA, the CDR3 is TGTGCCAGCACCCCCCATCGGCAGAACACCGGGGAGCTGTTTTTT. Protein sequence: CASTPHRQNTGELFF.

This clonotype was counted at least ten times. The rearrangement joins TRBV5-1 to TRBJ2-5; 8 positions agree with TRBD1. Germline CDR1 reads SGHRS; CDR2 reads YFSETQ. Trimming at V came to 0 bases and at J to 4 bases, leaving 5 bases not matched to a gene. The CDR3 loop spans 15 amino acids. The DNA of the CDR3 is TGCGCCAGCAGCTTGGGGGACAGGTGGGGAGAGACCCAGTACTTC. As protein: CASSLGDRWGETQYF.

This clonotype was seen repeatedly, ten times or more. V is TRBV12-3 or TRBV12-4 and J is TRBJ2-7, with 13 bases fitting TRBD2. The CDR3 has 15 residues. V shed 4 bases, J shed 9 bases, and the junction held 9 bases outside the gene matches. The CDR3 sequence is CASSWGLAGLSSQYF. CDR3 DNA: TGTGCCAGCAGTTGGGGACTAGCGGGACTTTCTTCGCAGTACTTC.

In its sample, this clonotype was seen many times. The chain links TRBV5-1 to TRBJ2-3; the match to TRBD2 covers 7 bases. The CDR3 spans 15 residues. After removal of 1 base from V and 4 bases from J, the junction contained 6 bases not matched to a gene. The germline CDR1 and CDR2 sequences are SGHRS and YFSETQ. CDR3 sequence reads: CASSLTGGGSDTQYF. As DNA, the CDR3 is TGCGCCAGCAGCTTGACGGGGGGAGGCTCAGATACGCAGTATTTT.

This clonotype appeared many times. This chain links TRBV28 with TRBJ2-1; 7 bases align to TRBD2. The CDR3 covers 14 residues. CDR1 is MDHEN, CDR2 SYDVKM, per germline. V dropped 3 bases and J dropped 12; count of bases not matched to a gene: 11. The CDR3 is CASSFIAGVSMQFF. CDR3 nucleotides: TGTGCCAGCAGTTTTATCGCGGGAGTTAGTATGCAGTTCTTC. The full variable domain, rest sourced from reference TRBV28 and TRBJ2-1, is DVKVTQSSRYLVKRTGEKVFLECVQDMDHENMFWYRQDPGLGLRLIYFSYDVKMKEKGDIPEGYSVSREKKERFSLILESASTNQTSMYLCASSFIAGVSMQFFGPGTRLTVL.

V and J are TRBV2 and TRBJ2-5, with TRBD1 matching over 10 bases. The J segment lost 5 bases and the V segment lost 5 bases, leaving 8 bases of the junction unmatched. Germline V gene data show CDR1 as SNHLY and CDR2 as FYNNEI. This CDR3 comprises 15 residues. Here the CDR3 reads CASSQSGTGVETQYF. CDR3 bases: TGTGCCAGCAGTCAATCCGGGACAGGGGTCGAGACCCAGTACTTC.

This clonotype was found many times. The J gene is TRBJ2-3, the V gene TRBV4-2; the D gene is possibly TRBD2 (6 bases). Trimming left V 0 bases short and J 2 bases short, with 12 bases between. The CDR3 contains 16 residues. Germline values: CDR1 LGHNA, CDR2 YNFKEQ. DNA for the CDR3: TGTGCCAGCAGCCAAGATGGTCTAGCGACCACAGATACGCAGTATTTT. It specifies CASSQDGLATTDTQYF.

The sample holds many counts of this clonotype. V gene TRBV12-3 or TRBV12-4 combines with J gene TRBJ1-5; D call uncertain. The CDR3 is 14 amino acids. V lost 3 bases and J lost 7, with 13 bases in between. The chain's CDR3 is CASSFTGSGQPQHF. Here the CDR3 DNA reads TGTGCCAGCAGTTTCACCGGATCCGGCCAGCCCCAGCATTTT.

This clonotype occurred many times. CDR3 region: CSASGGLGPYNEQFF. CDR3 DNA sequence: TGCAGTGCTAGTGGGGGGTTAGGGCCCTACAATGAGCAGTTCTTC. The chain is built from TRBV20-1 and TRBJ2-1; D is perhaps TRBD2 (6 bases). This CDR3 region has 15 residues. Trimming took 3 bases from V and 2 from J, leaving 14 bases between them. Germline V gene sequence: CDR1 DFQATT, CDR2 SNEGSKA (reference sequence).

This clonotype was seen a handful of times. The chain couples TRBV20-1 to TRBJ2-3, with a weak D call TRBD2 (6 bases). V was shortened by 4 bases and J by 0 bases, with 17 bases between the two germline ends. Germline assignment: CDR1 DFQATT and CDR2 SNEGSKA (reference sequence). This CDR3 region has 16 residues. The chain's CDR3 is CSATDPTGTSTDTQYF. CDR3 DNA: TGCAGTGCTACCGACCCCACTGGGACTAGCACAGATACGCAGTATTTT.

This clonotype was seen a handful of times. The CDR3 nucleotides are TGCGCCAGCAGCTCCGACAGGGTGCGTGAGACCCAGTACTTC. This codes for CASSSDRVRETQYF. J is TRBJ2-5 and V is TRBV5-1, with TRBD1 identical over 7 bases. With 3 bases clipped from V and 5 bases from J, the junction kept 7 bases outside the gene matches. The length of the CDR3 is 14 residues. Germline assignment: CDR1 SGHRS and CDR2 YFSETQ.

This clonotype was observed at least ten times. The J gene is TRBJ2-7, the V gene TRBV4-2; D gene unclear. The length of the CDR3 is 15 residues. CDR1 and CDR2 from the germline V gene are LGHNA and YNFKEQ. Between the trimmed V and J ends, which lost 1 base and 2 bases, there was a span of 12 bases. CDR3 DNA sequence: TGTGCCAGCAGCCAAGTCGCCGGTGGGGCCTACGAGCAGTACGTC. It codes for CASSQVAGGAYEQYV.

The V and J genes are TRBV28 and TRBJ1-4, with 10 positions matching TRBD1. V lost 11 bases to trimming and J lost 6 bases; unmatched junction nucleotides: 6. CDR1 is MDHEN and CDR2 is SYDVKM in the germline V gene. The CDR3 sequence is 13 residues long. The CDR3 region is CAGGGTGDEKLFF. CDR3 sequence (DNA): TGTGCCGGAGGAGGGACAGGGGATGAAAAACTGTTTTTT.

This clonotype was seen more than once but under ten times. J is TRBJ2-7 and V is TRBV6-5; D is ambiguous. V was shortened by 0 bases and J by 2 bases, with 11 bases between the two germline ends. Looked up from germline, CDR1 is MNHEY and CDR2 is SVGAGI. The CDR3 runs 15 residues. CDR3 coding DNA: TGTGCCAGCAGTTACTCGAAAGGAAGAACCTACGAGCAGTACTTC. This codes for CASSYSKGRTYEQYF.

This clonotype was seen many times. The chain combines TRBV20-1 with TRBJ2-5, with D maybe TRBD1 (5 bases). The CDR3 length is 15 residues. Per the germline V gene, CDR1 is DFQATT and CDR2 is SNEGSKA (reference sequence). Trimming took 6 bases from V and 1 from J, leaving 18 bases between them. The CDR3 DNA reads as TGCAGTGCCTCCCTGCCAGGGCGAACCCAAGAGACCCAGTACTTC. Residues: CSASLPGRTQETQYF.

V and J are TRBV27 and TRBJ2-7; 7 nucleotides line up with TRBD1. The CDR3 totals 14 residues. Germline V gives CDR1 MNHEY, CDR2 SMNVEV (reference sequence). V trimming: 5 bases; J trimming: 9 bases; junction bases outside the gene matches: 13. CDR3 DNA: TGTGCCAGCAGTCCACTGACAGGGATGGCTGGGCAGTACGTC. Translation: CASSPLTGMAGQYV.